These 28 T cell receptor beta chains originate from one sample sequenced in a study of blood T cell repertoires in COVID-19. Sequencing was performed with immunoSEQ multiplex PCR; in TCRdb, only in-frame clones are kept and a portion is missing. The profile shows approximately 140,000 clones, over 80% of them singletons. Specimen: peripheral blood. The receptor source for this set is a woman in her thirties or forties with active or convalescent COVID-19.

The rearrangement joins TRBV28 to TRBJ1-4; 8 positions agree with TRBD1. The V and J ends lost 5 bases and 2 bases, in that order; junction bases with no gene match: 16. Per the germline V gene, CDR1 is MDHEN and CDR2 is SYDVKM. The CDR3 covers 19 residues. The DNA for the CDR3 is TGTGCCAGCAGTCCCCATCCCGGGACAGGCGCAACCACTAATGAAAAACTGTTTTTT. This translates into CASSPHPGTGATTNEKLFF.

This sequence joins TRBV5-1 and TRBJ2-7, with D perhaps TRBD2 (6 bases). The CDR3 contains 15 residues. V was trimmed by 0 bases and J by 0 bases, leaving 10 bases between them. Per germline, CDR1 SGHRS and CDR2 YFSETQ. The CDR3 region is CASSLEGGSSYEQYF. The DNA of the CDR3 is TGCGCCAGCAGCTTGGAAGGAGGGAGCTCCTACGAGCAGTACTTC.

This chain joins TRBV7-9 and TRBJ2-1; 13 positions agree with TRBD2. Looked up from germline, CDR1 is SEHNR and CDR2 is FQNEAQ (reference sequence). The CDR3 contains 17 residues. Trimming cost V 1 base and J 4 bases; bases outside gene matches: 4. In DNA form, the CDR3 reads TGTGCCAGCAGCTTAGAGGAGGGACTAGCGGGGTACAATGAGCAGTTCTTC. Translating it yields CASSLEEGLAGYNEQFF.

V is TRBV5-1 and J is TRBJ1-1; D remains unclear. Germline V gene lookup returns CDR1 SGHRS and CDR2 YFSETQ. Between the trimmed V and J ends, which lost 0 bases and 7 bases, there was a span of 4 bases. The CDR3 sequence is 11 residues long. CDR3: CASSLEREAFF. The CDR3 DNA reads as TGCGCCAGCAGCTTGGAGCGTGAAGCTTTCTTT.

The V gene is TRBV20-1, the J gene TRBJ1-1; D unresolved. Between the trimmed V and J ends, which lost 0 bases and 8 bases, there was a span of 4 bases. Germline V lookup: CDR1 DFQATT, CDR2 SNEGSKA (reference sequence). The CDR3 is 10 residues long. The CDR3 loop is CSARESEAFF. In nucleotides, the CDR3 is TGCAGTGCTAGAGAATCGGAAGCTTTCTTT.

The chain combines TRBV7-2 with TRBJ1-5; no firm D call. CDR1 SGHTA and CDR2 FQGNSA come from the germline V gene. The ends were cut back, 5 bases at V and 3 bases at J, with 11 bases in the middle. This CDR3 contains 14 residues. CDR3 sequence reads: CASSVALSNQPQHF. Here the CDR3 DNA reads TGTGCCAGCAGCGTCGCACTTTCCAATCAGCCCCAGCATTTT.

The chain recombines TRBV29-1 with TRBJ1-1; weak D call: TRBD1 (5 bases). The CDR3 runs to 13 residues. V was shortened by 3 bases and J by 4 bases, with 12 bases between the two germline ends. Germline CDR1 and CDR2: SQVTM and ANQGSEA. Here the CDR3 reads CSVDEQVGTEAFF. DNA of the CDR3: TGCAGCGTTGATGAACAGGTAGGCACTGAAGCTTTCTTT.

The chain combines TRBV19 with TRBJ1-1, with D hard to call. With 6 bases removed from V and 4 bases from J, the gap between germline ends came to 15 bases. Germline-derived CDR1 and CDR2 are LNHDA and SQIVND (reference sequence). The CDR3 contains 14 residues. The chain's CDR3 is CASRVGREGTEAFF. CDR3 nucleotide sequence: TGTGCCAGTAGGGTCGGGCGAGAGGGCACTGAAGCTTTCTTT.

This CDR3 is CASTKPLSATNEKLFF. The CDR3 bases are TGTGCCAGCACCAAACCACTGAGTGCAACTAATGAAAAACTGTTTTTT. J is TRBJ1-4 and V is TRBV6-6, with D hard to call. The CDR3 covers 16 residues. V lost 7 bases to trimming and J lost 0 bases, with 15 bases between them. Germline-derived CDR1 and CDR2 are MNHNY and SVGAGI (reference sequence).

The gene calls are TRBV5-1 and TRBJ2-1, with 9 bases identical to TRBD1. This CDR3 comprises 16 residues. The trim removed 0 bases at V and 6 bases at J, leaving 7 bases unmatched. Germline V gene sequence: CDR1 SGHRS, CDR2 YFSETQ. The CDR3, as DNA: TGCGCCAGCAGCTTGGTAGCCGGGACAGGGAGCAATGAGCAGTTCTTC. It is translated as CASSLVAGTGSNEQFF.

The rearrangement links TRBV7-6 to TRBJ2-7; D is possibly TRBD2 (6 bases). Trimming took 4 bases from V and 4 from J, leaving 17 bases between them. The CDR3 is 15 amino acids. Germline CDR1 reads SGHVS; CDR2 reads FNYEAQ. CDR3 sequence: CASSSDGRGGYEQYF. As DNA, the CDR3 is TGTGCCAGCAGCTCAGACGGTCGTGGGGGGTACGAGCAGTACTTC.

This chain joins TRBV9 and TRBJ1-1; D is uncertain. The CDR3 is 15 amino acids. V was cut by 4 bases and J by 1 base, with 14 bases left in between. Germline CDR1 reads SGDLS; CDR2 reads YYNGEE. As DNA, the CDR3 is TGTGCCAGCAGCCCCTCGCTTGAGTGGAACACTGAAGCTTTCTTT. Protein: CASSPSLEWNTEAFF.

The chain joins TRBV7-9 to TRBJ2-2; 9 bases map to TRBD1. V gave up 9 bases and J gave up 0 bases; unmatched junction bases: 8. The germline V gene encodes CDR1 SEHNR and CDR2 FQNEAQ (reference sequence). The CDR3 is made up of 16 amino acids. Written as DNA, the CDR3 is TGTGCCAGTTCGGGTTACAGGGGGCCGAACACCGGGGAGCTGTTTTTT. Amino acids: CASSGYRGPNTGELFF.

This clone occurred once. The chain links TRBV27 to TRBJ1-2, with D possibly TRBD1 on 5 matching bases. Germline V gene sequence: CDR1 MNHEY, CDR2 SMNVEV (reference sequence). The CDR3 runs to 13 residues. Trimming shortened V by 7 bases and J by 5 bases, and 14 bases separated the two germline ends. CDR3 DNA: TGTGCCAGCACCCACGGGGGAGGGTATGGCTACACCTTC. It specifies CASTHGGGYGYTF.

CDR3 protein: CASSLGPGNTEAFF. The CDR3 region has the DNA TGTGCCAGCAGTTTAGGCCCGGGAAACACTGAAGCTTTCTTT. This chain links TRBV27 with TRBJ1-1; no firm D call. This CDR3 is built from 14 residues. Germline V gene lookup returns CDR1 MNHEY and CDR2 SMNVEV (reference sequence). The V end was cut by 2 bases, the J end by 2 bases, with 9 bases between.

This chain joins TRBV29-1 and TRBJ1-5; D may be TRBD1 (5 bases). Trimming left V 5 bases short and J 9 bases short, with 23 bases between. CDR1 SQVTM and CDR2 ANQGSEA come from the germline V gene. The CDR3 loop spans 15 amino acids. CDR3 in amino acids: CSVIRAGAGYRPQHF. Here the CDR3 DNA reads TGCAGCGTTATTCGAGCTGGGGCCGGATATCGGCCCCAGCATTTT.

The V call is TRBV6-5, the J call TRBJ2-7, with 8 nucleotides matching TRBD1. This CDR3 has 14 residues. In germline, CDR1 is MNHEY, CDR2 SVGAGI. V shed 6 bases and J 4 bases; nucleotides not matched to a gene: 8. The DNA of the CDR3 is TGTGCCAGCAGATCAGGGGGCGCGGCTTACGAGCAGTACTTC. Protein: CASRSGGAAYEQYF.

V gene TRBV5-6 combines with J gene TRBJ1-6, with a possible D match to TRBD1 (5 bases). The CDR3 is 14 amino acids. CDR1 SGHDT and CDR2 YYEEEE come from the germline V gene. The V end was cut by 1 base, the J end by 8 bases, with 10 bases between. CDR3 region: CASSLSGGYSPLHF. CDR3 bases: TGTGCCAGCAGCTTGTCCGGGGGGTATTCACCCCTCCACTTT.

CDR3 residues: CASSYSSGQHLWEQYF. The CDR3 bases are TGTGCCAGCAGTTACTCGTCGGGACAGCATTTGTGGGAGCAGTACTTC. The chain has TRBV6-5 and TRBJ2-7, with 7 bases that match TRBD1. This CDR3 spans 16 amino acids. V lost 0 bases and J lost 7; bases outside the gene matches: 12. Per germline, CDR1 MNHEY and CDR2 SVGAGI.

The CDR3 here is CASSSQIRQATRDTEAFF. The CDR3 nucleotides are TGTGCCAGCAGTTCCCAGATCAGGCAGGCAACTAGAGACACTGAAGCTTTCTTT. The chain carries TRBV28 and TRBJ1-1; D uncertain. Germline CDR1 MDHEN, CDR2 SYDVKM. V dropped 4 bases and J dropped 3 bases, with 24 bases sitting between them. This CDR3 contains 18 residues.

The CDR3 here is CASSVGGQGNTEAFF. CDR3 coding DNA: TGTGCCAGCAGCGTAGGGGGACAGGGCAACACTGAAGCTTTCTTT. J is TRBJ1-1 and V is TRBV9; 9 bases align to TRBD1. This CDR3 is 15 amino acids long. Losses at the gene ends were 0 bases for V and 2 bases for J; bases not matched to a gene: 2. From germline, CDR1 is SGDLS and CDR2 YYNGEE. The entire variable domain, with the rest obtained from reference TRBV9 and TRBJ1-1, is as follows: DSGVTQTPKHLITATGQRVTLRCSPRSGDLSVYWYQQSLDQGLQFLIQYYNGEERAKGNILERFSAQQFPDLHSELNLSSLELGDSALYFCASSVGGQGNTEAFFGQGTRLTVV.

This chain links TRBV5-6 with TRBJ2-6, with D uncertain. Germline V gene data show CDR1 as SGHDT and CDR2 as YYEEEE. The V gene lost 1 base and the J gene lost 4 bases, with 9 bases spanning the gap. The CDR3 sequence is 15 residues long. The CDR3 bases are TGTGCCAGCAGCTTGTACTCTCCGGGGGCCAACGTCCTGACTTTC. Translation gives CASSLYSPGANVLTF.

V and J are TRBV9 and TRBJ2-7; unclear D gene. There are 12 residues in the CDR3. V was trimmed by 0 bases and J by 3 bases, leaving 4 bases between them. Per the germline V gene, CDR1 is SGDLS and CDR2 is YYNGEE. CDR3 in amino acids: CASSVDNYEQYF. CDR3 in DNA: TGTGCCAGCAGCGTAGATAACTACGAGCAGTACTTC.

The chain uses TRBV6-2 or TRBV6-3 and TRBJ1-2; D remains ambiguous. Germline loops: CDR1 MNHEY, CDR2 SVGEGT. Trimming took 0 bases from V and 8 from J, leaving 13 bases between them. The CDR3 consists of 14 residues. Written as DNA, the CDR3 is TGTGCCAGCAGTTACTCGACGGTCCCGAGGGGCTACACCTTC. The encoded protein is CASSYSTVPRGYTF.

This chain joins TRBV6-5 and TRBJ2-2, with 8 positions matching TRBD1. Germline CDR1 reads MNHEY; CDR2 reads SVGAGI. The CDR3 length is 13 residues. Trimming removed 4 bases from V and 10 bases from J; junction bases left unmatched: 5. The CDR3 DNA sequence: TGTGCCAGCAGTTTTGGACAGGGAGAGGAGCTGTTTTTT. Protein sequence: CASSFGQGEELFF.

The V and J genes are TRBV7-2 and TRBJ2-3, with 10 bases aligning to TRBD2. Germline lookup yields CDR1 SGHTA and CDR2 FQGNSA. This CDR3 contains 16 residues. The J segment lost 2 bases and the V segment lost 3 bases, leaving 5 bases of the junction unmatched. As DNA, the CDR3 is TGTGCCAGCAGCTTCAAACTAGCGGGGACCACAGATACGCAGTATTTT. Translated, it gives CASSFKLAGTTDTQYF.

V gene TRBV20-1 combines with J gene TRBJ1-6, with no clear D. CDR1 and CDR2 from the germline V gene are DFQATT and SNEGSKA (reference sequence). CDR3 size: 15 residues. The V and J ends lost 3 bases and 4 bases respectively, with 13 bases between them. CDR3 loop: CSASTPPGYNSPLHF. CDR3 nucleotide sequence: TGCAGTGCTAGTACCCCCCCGGGATATAATTCACCCCTCCACTTT.

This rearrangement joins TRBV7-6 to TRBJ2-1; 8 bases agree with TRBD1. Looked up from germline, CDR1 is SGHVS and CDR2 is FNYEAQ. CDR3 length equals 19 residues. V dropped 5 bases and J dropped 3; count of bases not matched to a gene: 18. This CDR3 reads CASSLRLRDPGQDYNEQFF. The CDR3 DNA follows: TGTGCCAGCAGCCTCCGGTTAAGAGACCCGGGACAGGACTACAATGAGCAGTTCTTC.